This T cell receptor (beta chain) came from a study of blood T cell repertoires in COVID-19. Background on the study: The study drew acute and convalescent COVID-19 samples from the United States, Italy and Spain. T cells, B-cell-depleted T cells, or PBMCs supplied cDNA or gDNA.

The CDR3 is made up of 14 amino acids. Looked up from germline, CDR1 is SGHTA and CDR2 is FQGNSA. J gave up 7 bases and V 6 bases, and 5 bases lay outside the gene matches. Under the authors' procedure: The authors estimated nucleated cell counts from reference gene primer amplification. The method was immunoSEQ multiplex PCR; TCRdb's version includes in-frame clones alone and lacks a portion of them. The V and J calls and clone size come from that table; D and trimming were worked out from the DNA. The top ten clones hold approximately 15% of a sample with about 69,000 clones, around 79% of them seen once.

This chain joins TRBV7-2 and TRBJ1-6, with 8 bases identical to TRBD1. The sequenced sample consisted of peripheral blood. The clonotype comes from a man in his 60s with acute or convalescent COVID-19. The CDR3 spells CASRSQGGNSPLHF. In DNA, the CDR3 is TGTGCCAGCAGATCACAGGGGGGAAATTCACCCCTCCACTTT.